The rows below give T cell receptor beta chains drawn from one sample of a study of CD8 T cells in Susac syndrome. In TCRdb, the immunoSEQ multiplex PCR reads were re-called with MiXCR into one record per CDR3 protein. The sample comprises about 200,000 distinct CDR3 sequences, 90% to 95% of which are singletons, and about 0.13% rests with the top ten. Input material: CD8+ T cells from PBMCs. Every receptor here comes from a human donor with multiple sclerosis. CDR3s include the opening cysteine and the closing phenylalanine or tryptophan. Fields, in order: V gene, clone size, J gene, D gene, CDR3 DNA, CDR3 protein. D genes are given only for firm matches. Size is omitted from some rows. Given values are once, few, many or a class for expanded clones.

>TRBV7-8|NA|TRBJ2-7|NA
TGTGCCAGCAGCTTAGGTTATGCTAGCCTCGGCGAGCAGTACTTC
CASSLGYASLGEQYF
>TRBV9|NA|TRBJ2-2|NA
TGTGCCAGCAGCGGGGGACTTACCGGGGAGCTGTTTTTT
CASSGGLTGELFF
>TRBV13|NA|TRBJ2-5|NA
TGTGCCAGCAGCTTACCCCGCGGGGAGCAAGAGACCCAGTACTTC
CASSLPRGEQETQYF
>TRBV3-1|NA|TRBJ2-5|TRBD2
TGTGCCAGCAGCCCATCGGGACTAGCGGATCAAGAGACCCAGTACTTC
CASSPSGLADQETQYF
>TRBV6-1|NA|TRBJ2-1|TRBD2
TGTGCCAGCAGCGATGGACTAGCGGGAGACGGTGAGCAGTTCTTC
CASSDGLAGDGEQFF
>TRBV13|once|TRBJ2-7|TRBD2
TGTGCCAGCAGCTTAGGGAGTAGCGGGGGAGCTGCCTACTACGAGCAGTACTTC
CASSLGSSGGAAYYEQYF
>TRBV20-1|NA|TRBJ1-1|NA
TGCAGCCTACAGGGAGGGGGTTACACTGAAGCTTTCTTT
CSLQGGGYTEAFF
>TRBV9|NA|TRBJ1-2|NA
TGTGCCAGCAGCCATTCAGGGTCCCGACACGGCTACACCTTC
CASSHSGSRHGYTF
>TRBV19|NA|TRBJ2-1|NA
TGTGCCAGTAGTATCGGCCTAGTGGGATACAATGAGCAGTTCTTC
CASSIGLVGYNEQFF
>TRBV15|NA|TRBJ2-7|NA
TGTGCCACCAGCGGCAGCCTCGGACCTTACGAGCAGTACTTC
CATSGSLGPYEQYF
>TRBV13|NA|TRBJ1-4|NA
TGTGCCAGCAGCTTTTCAGGGAAAGGGTCTAATGAAAAACTGTTTTTT
CASSFSGKGSNEKLFF
>TRBV7-2|NA|TRBJ1-2|NA
TGTGCCAGCAGCTTCGGAGGGTTGGGCTACACCTTC
CASSFGGLGYTF
>TRBV12-3/TRBV12-4|few|TRBJ2-7|TRBD2
TGTGCCAGCAGTTACCGGGGGGGCTACGAGCAGTACTTC
CASSYRGGYEQYF
>TRBV6-5|NA|TRBJ2-2|TRBD2
TGTGCCAGCAGTTACTCGTGGGCTAGCGGGAGGGCCGCGGACACCGGGGAGCTGTTTTTT
CASSYSWASGRAADTGELFF
>TRBV6-4|once|TRBJ1-2|NA
TGTGCCAGCAGTGACTCGTCTGGGGGTTATGGCTACACCTTC
CASSDSSGGYGYTF
>TRBV7-9|NA|TRBJ2-7|NA
TGTGCCAGCAGCCCTATTAGGGGCGGAGCCTACGAGCAGTACTTC
CASSPIRGGAYEQYF
>TRBV6-5|NA|TRBJ2-7|TRBD2
TGTGCCAGCAGTTATCTGGGGGGGGGTTCCTACGAGCAGTACTTC
CASSYLGGGSYEQYF
>TRBV3-1|NA|TRBJ2-5|NA
TGTGCCAGCAGCCAAGATGGGTTTCCGGGACTGGGAGAGACCCAGTACTTC
CASSQDGFPGLGETQYF
>TRBV30|once|TRBJ2-7|NA
TGTGCCTGGAGCTCCCCGGAGGTTGTATCCTACGAGCAGTACTTC
CAWSSPEVVSYEQYF
>TRBV27|NA|TRBJ2-1|NA
TGTGCCAGCAGTCCCCGGCTCCCCAATGAGCAGTTCTTC
CASSPRLPNEQFF
>TRBV2|NA|TRBJ1-6|NA
TGTGCCAGCAGTGCCCCCTTCATCGCTAATTCACCCCTCCACTTT
CASSAPFIANSPLHF
>TRBV27|NA|TRBJ1-4|NA
TGTGCCAGCAGTTGGGACGCAACTAATGAAAAACTGTTTTTT
CASSWDATNEKLFF
>TRBV20-1|NA|TRBJ1-2|NA
TGCAGTGCTAGAGATTCGTCGGGGGCAGGCAATTCTAACTATGGCTACACCTTC
CSARDSSGAGNSNYGYTF
>TRBV19|NA|TRBJ1-2|NA
TGTGCCACCTCCTCCGTGGGGGAAGGCTTTGTATATGGCTACACCTTC
CATSSVGEGFVYGYTF
>TRBV27|NA|TRBJ2-2|NA
TGTGCCAGCAGACCCGAGACGGAGGGCGGGGAGCTGTTTTTT
CASRPETEGGELFF
>TRBV4-1|once|TRBJ2-7|TRBD2
TGCGCCAGCAGCCAAGACAAGGGGACTAGCGGACCTCTCGGCCCCTACGAGCAGTACTTC
CASSQDKGTSGPLGPYEQYF
>TRBV19|NA|TRBJ1-1|NA
TGTGCCACTAAGCAGGGTATGAACACTGAAGCTTTCTTT
CATKQGMNTEAFF
>TRBV7-9|once|TRBJ2-5|NA
TGTGCCAGCAGCTCCTCGTTGGTGGAGACCCAGTACTTC
CASSSSLVETQYF
>TRBV29-1|NA|TRBJ1-1|NA
TGCAGCGTTCAACCGGGGGGTCTGAACACTGAAGCTTTCTTT
CSVQPGGLNTEAFF
>TRBV30|NA|TRBJ2-1|NA
TGTGCCTGGAGCCACGGGACTTACAATGAGCAGTTCTTC
CAWSHGTYNEQFF
>TRBV19|once|TRBJ1-1|NA
TGTGCCAGTAGTATAGGACCAGGGTACACTGAAGCTTTCTTT
CASSIGPGYTEAFF
>TRBV13|NA|TRBJ2-7|NA
TGTGCCAGCAGCTTAATGAGGGCCTACGAGCAGTACTTC
CASSLMRAYEQYF
>TRBV15|NA|TRBJ2-1|NA
TGTGCCACCAGCAGAGGGACCTTGGATGAGCAGTTCTTC
CATSRGTLDEQFF
>TRBV7-6|NA|TRBJ1-1|NA
TGTGCCAGCAGCTCCGGGGCGACAGTCTTTAGATTCACTGAAGCTTTCTTT
CASSSGATVFRFTEAFF
>TRBV7-9|NA|TRBJ1-2|NA
TGTGCCAGCAGCTCGTACCACAGCGATGGCTACACCTTC
CASSSYHSDGYTF
>TRBV23-1|NA|TRBJ2-3|TRBD1
TGCGCCAGCAGTCAATCTTCCCCGGACAGGGGTAATACAGATACGCAGTATTTT
CASSQSSPDRGNTDTQYF
>TRBV19|NA|TRBJ2-1|NA
TGTGCCAGCAGCCTTCCCGGGAGCCTCTCCTACAATGAGCAGTTCTTC
CASSLPGSLSYNEQFF
>TRBV5-4|NA|TRBJ2-1|TRBD2
TGTGCCAGCAGCTTTCGCCAGCGGGGATACAATGAGCAGTTCTTC
CASSFRQRGYNEQFF
>TRBV29-1|NA|TRBJ2-1|NA
TGCAGCGTTGCGGTAGGGTTCGGCCGCAATGAGCAGTTCTTC
CSVAVGFGRNEQFF
>TRBV30|NA|TRBJ1-1|NA
TGTGCCTTGGGCCTGGCTGACAGCTTGAACACTGAAGCTTTCTTT
CALGLADSLNTEAFF
>TRBV7-9|NA|TRBJ1-4|NA
TGTGCCAGCAGTTCTCAGGTCAACAATGAAAAACTGTTTTTT
CASSSQVNNEKLFF
>TRBV24-1|NA|TRBJ1-5|NA
TGTGCCACCAGTGATCGACTGATCAATCAGCCCCAGCATTTT
CATSDRLINQPQHF
>TRBV27|NA|TRBJ2-7|NA
TGTGCCAGCAGTTCGGTCACAGGTGCCTGGGAGCAGTACTTC
CASSSVTGAWEQYF
>TRBV30|NA|TRBJ1-6|TRBD1
TGTGCCTGGACCGGGACAGGGAATTCACCCCTCCACTTT
CAWTGTGNSPLHF
>TRBV5-1|few|TRBJ2-7|NA
TGCGCCAGCAGCTTGGAATATCAGGGGTACGAGCAGTACTTC
CASSLEYQGYEQYF